The next 29 T cell receptor beta chains were all read from a single sample in a study of blood T cell repertoires in COVID-19 (dated by TCRdb to the early 2020s). Library method: the immunoSEQ multiplex PCR assay. Not all clones reach the TCRdb copy of this immuneACCESS table, which keeps in-frame sequences only. Checked studies attribute under half of the gap to unresolved V genes and leave the rest unexplained. The sample profile shows 300,000 to 400,000 clones; around 87% of them were found once. The ten largest clonotypes hold 1% of the sample. The sample comprised peripheral blood. The receptors originated from a man in his fifties with active or convalescent COVID-19.

The chain links TRBV24-1 to TRBJ2-5; 9 nucleotides line up with TRBD1. Looked up from germline, CDR1 is KGHDR and CDR2 is SFDVKD. V shed 6 bases, J shed 3 bases, and the junction held 7 bases outside the gene matches. The CDR3 spans 15 residues. CDR3 sequence: CATSPGQGWEETQYF. The CDR3 nucleotides read TGTGCCACCAGTCCCGGACAGGGGTGGGAAGAGACCCAGTACTTC.

For this clone: The same CDR3 arises from other DNA sequences in this sample as well. V is TRBV19 and J is TRBJ1-2, with D perhaps matching TRBD1 (5 bases). The length of the CDR3 is 13 residues. Per the germline V gene, CDR1 is LNHDA and CDR2 is SQIVND (reference sequence). The germline V and J ends were trimmed by 1 base and 4 bases, with 7 bases remaining between them. The CDR3 loop is CASSIGQFYGYTF. In DNA form, the CDR3 reads TGTGCCAGTAGTATAGGACAGTTCTATGGCTACACCTTC.

A few counts support this clone. The chain is built from TRBV11-2 and TRBJ1-2, with 9 bases fitting TRBD1. The CDR3 runs to 14 residues. Germline V CDR1 and CDR2: SGHAT, FQNNGV. J lost 4 bases, V lost 5 bases, and 5 bases had no gene match. The CDR3 nucleotides read TGTGCCAGCAGCACGGACAGGGGCGCCTATGGCTACACCTTC. This gives the protein CASSTDRGAYGYTF.

The V and J genes are TRBV29-1 and TRBJ2-7, with 8 bases lining up with TRBD1. V shed 4 bases, J shed 2 bases, and the junction held 4 bases outside the gene matches. The CDR3 consists of 13 residues. Germline lookup yields CDR1 SQVTM and CDR2 ANQGSEA. CDR3 sequence (DNA): TGCAGCGTTGGACAGGGGTCAGCCTACGAGCAGTACTTC. Translating gives CSVGQGSAYEQYF.

The chain carries TRBV2 and TRBJ2-4; 9 bases align to TRBD1. Looked up from germline, CDR1 is SNHLY and CDR2 is FYNNEI. The CDR3 contains 18 residues. The trim removed 5 bases at V and 1 base at J, leaving 12 bases unmatched. CDR3 DNA sequence: TGTGCCAGCAGTATATCAACAGGGGGCATTGAGGCCAAAAACATTCAGTACTTC. The encoded protein is CASSISTGGIEAKNIQYF.

About this clone itself: This CDR3 is also generated by other DNA sequences in the sample. The genes are TRBV5-1 and TRBJ2-7, with D possibly matching TRBD2 (6 bases). The CDR3 length is 14 residues. The V end lost 0 bases, the J end lost 2 bases, and 9 bases lay between the germline ends. Germline values: CDR1 SGHRS, CDR2 YFSETQ. Written as DNA, the CDR3 is TGCGCCAGCAGCTTGGCTGGCGGGACCTACGAGCAGTACTTC. It encodes CASSLAGGTYEQYF.

The CDR3 region is CASREGQSGNTIYF. CDR3 nucleotide sequence: TGTGCCAGCAGGGAGGGACAGTCTGGAAACACCATATATTTT. The V gene is TRBV28, the J gene TRBJ1-3; 7 bases agree with TRBD1. V lost 6 bases and J lost 1; bases outside the gene matches: 3. The CDR3 runs 14 residues. Germline values: CDR1 MDHEN, CDR2 SYDVKM.

The chain links TRBV4-3 to TRBJ1-5, with 7 positions matching TRBD1. The CDR3 extends over 16 amino acids. Germline V lookup: CDR1 LGHNA, CDR2 YSLEER. V was clipped by 2 bases and J by 1 base; unmatched bases: 5. In DNA, the CDR3 is TGCGCCAGCAGCCAAAACCGGGACAGCAGCAATCAGCCCCAGCATTTT. Its translation is CASSQNRDSSNQPQHF.

The chain links TRBV6-1 to TRBJ1-6, with 7 nucleotides matching TRBD1. The CDR3 loop spans 15 amino acids. The V and J ends lost 5 bases and 5 bases, in that order; junction bases with no gene match: 6. Germline CDR1 and CDR2: MNHNS and SASEGT. The CDR3 DNA reads as TGTGCCAGCAGTTTATCCGGGACAGATAATTCACCCCTCCACTTT. This codes for CASSLSGTDNSPLHF.

The chain uses TRBV2 and TRBJ1-2; the D gene is possibly TRBD1 (6 bases). The V gene lost 1 base and the J gene lost 6 bases, with 15 bases spanning the gap. Germline assignment: CDR1 SNHLY and CDR2 FYNNEI. There are 15 residues in the CDR3. The DNA of the CDR3 is TGTGCCAGCAGTGAAGGGACAGCCCTGAGGGATGGCTACACCTTC. This translates into CASSEGTALRDGYTF. The whole variable domain, remainder taken from reference TRBV2 and TRBJ1-2, is EPEVTQTPSHQVTQMGQEVILRCVPISNHLYFYWYRQILGQKVEFLVSFYNNEISEKSEIFDDQFSVERPDGSNFTLKIRSTKLEDSAMYFCASSEGTALRDGYTFGSGTRLTVV.

This sequence joins TRBV11-2 and TRBJ1-3; no clear D gene. Germline V lookup: CDR1 SGHAT, CDR2 FQNNGV. Trimming took off 3 bases at V and 4 bases at J, with 10 bases between the two ends. The length of the CDR3 is 14 residues. The chain's CDR3 is CASSLLQSGNTIYF. CDR3 DNA sequence: TGTGCCAGCAGCTTGTTACAATCCGGAAACACCATATATTTT.

DNA of the CDR3: TGTGCCAGCAGCTTGGGGGCAGGGTTTGAAAAACTGTTTTTT. Its translation is CASSLGAGFEKLFF. This sequence joins TRBV5-6 and TRBJ1-4, with D possibly being TRBD1 (5 bases). The germline gives CDR1 SGHDT, CDR2 YYEEEE. The CDR3 spans 14 residues. V was clipped by 0 bases and J by 7 bases, with 10 bases between them.

V and J are TRBV30 and TRBJ1-6; TRBD1 might be the D (5 bases). The germline V gene has CDR1 GTSNPN and CDR2 SVGIG (reference sequence). Trimming stripped 2 bases from V and 1 base from J, with 9 bases between. The CDR3 spans 15 residues. The CDR3 loop is CAWSQDMSYNSPLHF. The CDR3 DNA is TGTGCCTGGAGTCAGGACATGTCCTATAATTCACCCCTCCACTTT.

This clone was recorded once. The chain uses TRBV2 and TRBJ2-3, with 11 bases matching TRBD2. J gave up 5 bases and V 7 bases, and 2 bases lay outside the gene matches. CDR1 and CDR2 from the germline V gene are SNHLY and FYNNEI. The CDR3 covers 13 residues. The CDR3 DNA is TGTGCCAGCATAGCGGGAGGGGGAGATACGCAGTATTTT. It is translated as CASIAGGGDTQYF.

The chain recombines TRBV5-6 with TRBJ1-2; no definite D call. The CDR3 length is 12 residues. Per the germline V gene, CDR1 is SGHDT and CDR2 is YYEEEE. Between the trimmed V and J ends, which lost 2 bases and 5 bases, there was a span of 7 bases. The CDR3 reads CASSFRGYGYTF. The CDR3 region has the DNA TGTGCCAGCAGCTTTCGCGGGTATGGCTACACCTTC. Using reference TRBV5-6 and TRBJ1-2 for the parts outside the CDR3, the full variable domain is DAGVTQSPTHLIKTRGQQVTLRCSPKSGHDTVSWYQQALGQGPQFIFQYYEEEERQRGNFPDRFSGHQFPNYSSELNVNALLLGDSALYLCASSFRGYGYTFGSGTRLTVV.

This chain uses TRBV2 with TRBJ2-2; D possibly corresponds to TRBD2 (6 bases). Between the trimmed V and J ends, which lost 7 bases and 0 bases, there was a span of 12 bases. Germline assignment: CDR1 SNHLY and CDR2 FYNNEI. This CDR3 has 15 amino acids. The CDR3 is CASNKGLPNTGELFF. CDR3 DNA: TGTGCCAGCAATAAAGGACTACCGAACACCGGGGAGCTGTTTTTT.

The rearrangement joins TRBV7-6 to TRBJ2-7; TRBD2 might be the D (5 bases). Trimming removed 2 bases at V and 5 bases at J, with 16 bases between. The CDR3 length is 15 residues. Per germline, CDR1 SGHVS and CDR2 FNYEAQ. The CDR3 DNA reads as TGTGCCAGCAGCTTACTCGGGGAAGCCCAAAACGAGCAGTACTTC. The encoded protein is CASSLLGEAQNEQYF.

The chain employs TRBV6-5 and TRBJ1-1; a weak D match, TRBD1 (5 bases). Germline CDR1 is MNHEY and CDR2 is SVGAGI. The CDR3 has 13 residues. V lost 6 bases, J lost 4 bases, and 12 bases lay in between. CDR3 sequence (DNA): TGTGCCAGCAGAGAGACAGCGCGCACTGAAGCTTTCTTT. Amino acids: CASRETARTEAFF.

This clone was recorded a few times. The chain recombines TRBV9 with TRBJ1-2, with D perhaps matching TRBD1 (6 bases). Deletions cut 2 bases from V and 0 bases from J, with 8 bases between. This CDR3 has 14 residues. Germline V gives CDR1 SGDLS, CDR2 YYNGEE. The CDR3 DNA follows: TGTGCCAGCAGCGTGGACAGATCTAACTATGGCTACACCTTC. Protein sequence: CASSVDRSNYGYTF.

The chain couples TRBV27 to TRBJ2-3; D ambiguous. The CDR3 length is 13 residues. Trimming shortened V by 4 bases and J by 3 bases, and 8 bases separated the two germline ends. CDR1 is MNHEY and CDR2 is SMNVEV in the germline V gene (reference sequence). CDR3 residues: CASSSFGTDTQYF. The CDR3 nucleotides are TGTGCCAGCAGTTCTTTCGGGACAGATACGCAGTATTTT.

The chain is built from TRBV7-2 and TRBJ2-1, with 9 bases that match TRBD2. V trimming: 5 bases; J trimming: 5 bases; junction bases outside the gene matches: 13. This CDR3 spans 17 amino acids. CDR1 and CDR2 (germline): SGHTA, FQGNSA. As DNA, the CDR3 is TGTGCCAGCAGCCCTTATAGTGCGGGAGGGCCACACAATGAGCAGTTCTTC. Residues: CASSPYSAGGPHNEQFF.

V is TRBV7-3 and J is TRBJ2-3; weak D call: TRBD1 (7 bases). V shed 2 bases and J shed 14 bases, with 17 bases lying between them. The germline V gene encodes CDR1 SGHTA and CDR2 FQGTGA. The CDR3 is made up of 13 amino acids. This CDR3 is CASSLSGGGFRYF. In DNA form, the CDR3 reads TGTGCCAGCAGCTTATCAGGGGGAGGTTTTAGGTATTTT.

The CDR3: CASSLGQGLAGAQYF. DNA of the CDR3: TGCGCCAGCAGCTTGGGACAGGGGCTCGCCGGGGCCCAGTACTTC. The rearrangement joins TRBV5-1 to TRBJ2-5, with TRBD1 matching 8 bases. The CDR3 has 15 amino acids. J gave up 9 bases and V 0 bases, and 10 bases lay outside the gene matches. The germline CDR1 and CDR2 sequences are SGHRS and YFSETQ. Together with reference TRBV5-1 and TRBJ2-5, the CDR3 gives the full variable domain: KAGVTQTPRYLIKTRGQQVTLSCSPISGHRSVSWYQQTPGQGLQFLFEYFSETQRNKGNFPGRFSGRQFSNSRSEMNVSTLELGDSALYLCASSLGQGLAGAQYFGPGTRLLVL.

This chain joins TRBV19 and TRBJ1-5; the D gene is possibly TRBD1 (5 bases). Germline lookup yields CDR1 LNHDA and CDR2 SQIVND (reference sequence). Trimming cost V 0 bases and J 0 bases, with 18 bases left between them. The CDR3 is 19 residues long. The CDR3 DNA reads as TGTGCCAGTAGTATAGATATCAGGAGGGGCAGGTATAGCAATCAGCCCCAGCATTTT. Its protein is CASSIDIRRGRYSNQPQHF.

The chain recombines TRBV28 with TRBJ2-1, with TRBD2 as a possible D gene (6 bases). Trimming removed 5 bases from V and 0 bases from J, with 14 bases in between. The germline V gene encodes CDR1 MDHEN and CDR2 SYDVKM. The CDR3 runs to 16 residues. The CDR3 protein is CASSPISGSSYNEQFF. The CDR3, as DNA: TGTGCCAGCAGTCCTATTAGCGGAAGCTCCTACAATGAGCAGTTCTTC.

This rearrangement joins TRBV4-1 to TRBJ2-3; 9 nucleotides match TRBD2. CDR3 length equals 16 residues. After removal of 4 bases from V and 2 bases from J, the junction contained 7 bases not matched to a gene. The germline V gene encodes CDR1 MGHRA and CDR2 YSYEKL. The CDR3 DNA sequence: TGCGCCAGCAGCCGCACTAGCGGGTTTAACACAGATACGCAGTATTTT. It is translated as CASSRTSGFNTDTQYF.

The genes are TRBV28 and TRBJ1-5; no firm D call. The CDR3 consists of 14 residues. CDR1 and CDR2 from the germline V gene are MDHEN and SYDVKM. V dropped 5 bases and J dropped 2 bases, with 10 bases sitting between them. The DNA for the CDR3 is TGTGCCAGCAGTCCGGACTTTCGCAATCAGCCCCAGCATTTT. As protein: CASSPDFRNQPQHF.

This clone was found once. This chain uses TRBV10-3 with TRBJ2-1, with 11 bases fitting TRBD2. Germline CDR1 is ENHRY and CDR2 is SYGVKD. CDR3 size: 17 residues. V lost 3 bases and J lost 3; bases outside the gene matches: 7. This chain's CDR3 is CAISDSPGLAGYNEQFF. The CDR3 DNA reads TGTGCCATCAGTGACAGTCCTGGACTAGCGGGCTACAATGAGCAGTTCTTC.

The chain has TRBV28 and TRBJ1-5, with TRBD1 matching 8 bases. V gave up 6 bases and J gave up 2 bases; unmatched junction bases: 9. This CDR3 is 16 amino acids long. The germline V gene has CDR1 MDHEN and CDR2 SYDVKM. CDR3 coding DNA: TGTGCCAGCAGACCAGGGGGCGCGTCAGGCAATCAGCCCCAGCATTTT. Translated: CASRPGGASGNQPQHF.